The source of this T cell receptor (beta chain) is a study of siplizumab effects on memory and regulatory T cells. Sequencing was performed with immunoSEQ multiplex PCR; in TCRdb, only in-frame clones are kept and a portion is missing. The table records around 100,000 clones, about 90% of them present only once. There are a few counts of this clone. CDR3 length equals 13 residues. Germline V gives CDR1 LNHDA, CDR2 SQIVND (reference sequence). V shed 7 bases and J 8 bases; nucleotides not matched to a gene: 7. This clonotype was obtained from a human donor in good health. Some clones in this sample may be carry-over from other donors' samples. Sequenced: CD4+ T cells sorted from blood. J is TRBJ1-2 and V is TRBV19; 10 nucleotides agree with TRBD1. CDR3 in amino acids: CASTPTGGGGYTF. As DNA, the CDR3 is TGTGCCAGTACCCCGACAGGGGGCGGAGGCTACACCTTC.